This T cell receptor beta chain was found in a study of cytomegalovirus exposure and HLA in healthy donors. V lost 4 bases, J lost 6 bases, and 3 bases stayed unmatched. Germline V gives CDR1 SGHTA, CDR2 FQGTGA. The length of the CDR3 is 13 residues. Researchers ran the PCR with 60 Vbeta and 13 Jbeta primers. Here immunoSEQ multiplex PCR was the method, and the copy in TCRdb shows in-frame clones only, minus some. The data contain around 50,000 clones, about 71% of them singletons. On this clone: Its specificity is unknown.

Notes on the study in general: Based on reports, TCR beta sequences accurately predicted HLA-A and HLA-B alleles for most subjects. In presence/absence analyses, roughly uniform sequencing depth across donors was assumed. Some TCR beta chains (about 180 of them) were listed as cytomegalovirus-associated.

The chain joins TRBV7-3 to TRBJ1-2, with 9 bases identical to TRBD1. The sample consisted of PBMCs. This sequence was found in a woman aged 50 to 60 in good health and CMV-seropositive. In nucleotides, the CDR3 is TGTGCCAGCAGCTACAGGGGGCTGGATGGCTACACCTTC. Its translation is CASSYRGLDGYTF.